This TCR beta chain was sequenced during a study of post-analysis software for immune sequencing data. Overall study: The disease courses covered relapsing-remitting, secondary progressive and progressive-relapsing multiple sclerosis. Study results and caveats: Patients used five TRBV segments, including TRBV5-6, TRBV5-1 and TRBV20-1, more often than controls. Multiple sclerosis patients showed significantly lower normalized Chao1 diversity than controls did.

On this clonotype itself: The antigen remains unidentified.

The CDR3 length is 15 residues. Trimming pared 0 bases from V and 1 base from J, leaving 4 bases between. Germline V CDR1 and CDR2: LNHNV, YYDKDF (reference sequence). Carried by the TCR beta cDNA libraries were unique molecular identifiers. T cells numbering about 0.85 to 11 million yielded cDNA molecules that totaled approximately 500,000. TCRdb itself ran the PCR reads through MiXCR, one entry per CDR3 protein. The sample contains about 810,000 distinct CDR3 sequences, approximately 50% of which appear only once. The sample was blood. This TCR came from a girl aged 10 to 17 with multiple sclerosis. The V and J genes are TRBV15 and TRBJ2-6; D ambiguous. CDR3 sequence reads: CATSRDGSGANVLTF. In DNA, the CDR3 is TGTGCCACCAGCAGAGACGGGTCTGGGGCCAACGTCCTGACTTTC.